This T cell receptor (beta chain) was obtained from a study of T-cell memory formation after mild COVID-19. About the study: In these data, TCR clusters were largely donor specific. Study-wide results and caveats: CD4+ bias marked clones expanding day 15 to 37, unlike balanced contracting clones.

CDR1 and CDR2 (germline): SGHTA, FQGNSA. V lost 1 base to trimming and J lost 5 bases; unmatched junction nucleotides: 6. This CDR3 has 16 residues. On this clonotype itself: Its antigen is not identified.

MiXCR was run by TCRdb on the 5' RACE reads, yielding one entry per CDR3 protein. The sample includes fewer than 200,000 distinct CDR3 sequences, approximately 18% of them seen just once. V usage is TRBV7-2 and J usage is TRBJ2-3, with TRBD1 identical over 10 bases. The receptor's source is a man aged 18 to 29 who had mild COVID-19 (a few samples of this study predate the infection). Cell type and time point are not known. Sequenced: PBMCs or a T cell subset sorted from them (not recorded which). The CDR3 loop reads CASSLGTGTGEDTQYF. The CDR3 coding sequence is TGTGCCAGCAGCTTAGGGACCGGGACAGGGGAAGATACGCAGTATTTT.